The 5 T cell receptor beta chains in this list originate from one sample, sequenced in a study of cytomegalovirus exposure and HLA in healthy donors. The PCR was carried out with 60 Vbeta primers and 13 Jbeta primers. Sequenced by immunoSEQ multiplex PCR; TCRdb stores in-frame clones only, minus some. The table lists approximately 90,000 clones, about 70% of them singletons. Source material: PBMCs. The receptors derive from a man between 40 and 49 years old in good health and CMV-seronegative.

The gene calls are TRBV6-1 and TRBJ1-1; D gene unclear. The CDR3 totals 14 residues. The germline CDR1 and CDR2 sequences are MNHNS and SASEGT. V lost 6 bases, J lost 0 bases, and 11 bases lay in between. The CDR3 DNA reads TGTGCCAGCAGCCTCCTGGGCCTGAACACTGAAGCTTTCTTT. This sequence encodes CASSLLGLNTEAFF.

This clone was picked up one time. The V gene is TRBV19, the J gene TRBJ2-1; 12 positions match TRBD2. Germline V CDR1 and CDR2: LNHDA, SQIVND (reference sequence). The CDR3 has 16 residues. V trimming: 1 base; J trimming: 8 bases; junction bases outside the gene matches: 6. The CDR3 DNA reads as TGTGCCAGTAGTATAGGGGGACTAGCGGGTTCGGATGAGCAGTTCTTC. This codes for CASSIGGLAGSDEQFF.

J is TRBJ2-5 and V is TRBV10-3; 10 nucleotides align to TRBD1. The CDR3 loop spans 15 amino acids. The V gene's germline CDR1 is ENHRY and CDR2 SYGVKD. J lost 4 bases, V lost 4 bases, and 6 bases had no gene match. CDR3 in DNA: TGTGCCATCAGTGCCCGACAGGGGGCGAGAGAGACCCAGTACTTC. This translates into CAISARQGARETQYF.

This clone has just a few counts. The chain links TRBV4-1 to TRBJ2-3; D is unclear. The length of the CDR3 is 15 residues. Deletions cut 3 bases from V and 1 base from J, with 11 bases between. CDR1 and CDR2 from the germline V gene are MGHRA and YSYEKL. The CDR3 loop is CASSHDEGGTDTQYF. CDR3 DNA sequence: TGCGCCAGCAGCCACGACGAAGGAGGCACAGATACGCAGTATTTT.

The chain joins TRBV28 to TRBJ1-2, with 7 bases matching TRBD1. The CDR3 loop spans 14 amino acids. Germline trimming cut 5 bases from V and 6 bases from J; bases unmatched to any gene: 9. Germline V CDR1 and CDR2: MDHEN, SYDVKM. The CDR3 reads CASSTTGRRHGYTF. The CDR3 region has the DNA TGTGCCAGCAGTACGACAGGGAGGAGGCATGGCTACACCTTC.